This T cell receptor beta chain was captured in a study of beta chain features in type 1 diabetes. Study information: What patients shared with healthy donors was a similar profile of age, gender and cell yields. Study-level results: Insertions were fewer and deletions more numerous at VDJ junctions in type 1 diabetes patients. cDNA-based reads could over-represent cells with high TCR expression. PCR could preferentially amplify shorter templates, alike in patients and controls. Type 1 diabetes patients had TCRB CDR3s that were shorter (moderately but significantly so) in all four CD4+ subsets.

After removal of 5 bases from V and 6 bases from J, the junction contained 11 bases not matched to a gene. Germline assignment: CDR1 SGHTA and CDR2 FQGNSA. The CDR3 covers 17 residues. For this clone: Its cognate antigen is unknown.

As every portion of the isolated RNA was reverse transcribed, the sequencing read expressed TCRB transcripts. Assay: immunoSEQ multiplex PCR; the TCRdb copy retains only in-frame clones and omits some. The table shows under 130,000 clones, with approximately 30% occurring only once. The sample was central memory CD4+ T cells from blood. This TCR derives from a woman in her late teens or twenties with type 1 diabetes. The rearrangement uses TRBV7-2 and TRBJ2-5; 14 bases are a match to TRBD2. The CDR3 DNA follows: TGTGCCAGCAGCGGTACCGGGACTAGCGGGAGTTTAAAGACCCAGTACTTC. This encodes CASSGTGTSGSLKTQYF.